This T cell receptor (beta chain) was retrieved from a study of blood T cells in healthy people across ages. The CDR3 is 14 residues long. Germline CDR1 and CDR2: SGHTS and YDEGEE. Next came a second PCR, run for about 6 to 12 cycles, which used a sample-barcoded 5' primer along with a J-beta primer mix. MiXCR, run by TCRdb on the 5' RACE reads, gives a single entry per CDR3 protein. The sample has about 800,000 distinct CDR3 sequences, just under 25% seen once; the top ten hold roughly 3.8%. The same data also contributed to another study, on T cells of mothers and their children.

V and J are TRBV5-8 and TRBJ2-1; 11 nucleotides match TRBD2. The J call is uncertain, as TRBJ2-5 better fits the DNA end. The source is a boy under 18 in good health. The sequenced material came from blood. DNA of the CDR3: TGTGCCAGTTGTTATACTAGCGGGAGCTTTACCCAGTACTTC. It codes for CASCYTSGSFTQYF.